What follows are 17 T cell receptor beta chains derived from one specimen sequenced in a study of identical twins. One entry per CDR3 protein, called by TCRdb with MiXCR from the 5' RACE reads. This table holds hundreds of thousands of distinct CDR3 sequences, 8.6% found once. This same sample was also taken into another study, of yellow fever vaccine responses in identical twins.

Sequencing used PBMCs. The receptors originated from a young woman in good health.

J is TRBJ2-3 and V is TRBV7-9; 10 bases are shared with TRBD2. The CDR3 spans 16 residues. Germline-derived CDR1 and CDR2 are SEHNR and FQNEAQ (reference sequence). V dropped 1 base and J dropped 1; count of bases not matched to a gene: 2. This CDR3 is CASSLVLAGGTDTQYF. DNA for the CDR3: TGTGCCAGCAGCTTAGTTCTAGCGGGGGGCACAGATACGCAGTATTTT.

There are a few counts of this clonotype. This chain uses TRBV15 with TRBJ2-5, with TRBD1 matching over 10 bases. The CDR3 is 15 residues long. The ends lost 4 bases at V and 2 bases at J; junction bases unmatched: 4. Germline V lookup: CDR1 LNHNV, CDR2 YYDKDF (reference sequence). CDR3 nucleotides: TGTGCCACCAGCATGGGGACAGGGGATCAAGAGACCCAGTACTTC. Its translation: CATSMGTGDQETQYF.

This clonotype has a handful of counts. The chain recombines TRBV6-1 with TRBJ2-5; D is ambiguous. This CDR3 has 15 residues. Germline lookup yields CDR1 MNHNS and CDR2 SASEGT. Trimming cost V 3 bases and J 0 bases, with 11 bases left between them. Written as DNA, the CDR3 is TGTGCCAGCAGTGAGTCTATGGGGTACCAAGAGACCCAGTACTTC. This codes for CASSESMGYQETQYF.

This clonotype has just a few counts. The chain has TRBV30 and TRBJ2-3, with 7 nucleotides matching TRBD1. The trim removed 1 base at V and 1 base at J, leaving 5 bases unmatched. This CDR3 has 15 amino acids. Germline CDR1 is GTSNPN and CDR2 is SVGIG (reference sequence). CDR3: CAWSAQGLRTDTQYF. The CDR3 region has the DNA TGTGCCTGGAGTGCACAGGGGCTGCGCACAGATACGCAGTATTTT.

Here the CDR3 DNA reads TGTGCCAGCTCACCGCTAGCTTCCCGGGAGACCCAGTACTTC. It specifies CASSPLASRETQYF. The chain is built from TRBV18 and TRBJ2-5; D perhaps matches TRBD2 (5 bases). CDR1 is KGHSH, CDR2 LQKENI, per germline. The CDR3 contains 14 residues. Trimming stripped 3 bases from V and 5 bases from J, with 13 bases between.

The chain uses TRBV29-1 and TRBJ2-1; 9 bases agree with TRBD2. V lost 4 bases and J lost 14; bases outside the gene matches: 12. Per the germline V gene, CDR1 is SQVTM and CDR2 is ANQGSEA. The CDR3 contains 13 residues. CDR3 nucleotide sequence: TGCAGCGTTGCTTCTAGCGGGGAACCTCATAAGTTCTTC. It specifies CSVASSGEPHKFF.

The chain combines TRBV20-1 with TRBJ2-6; the D is unclear. Germline CDR1 is DFQATT and CDR2 is SNEGSKA (reference sequence). CDR3 length: 16 residues. V lost 0 bases and J lost 4, with 13 bases in between. This chain's CDR3 is CSARDQSRSGANVLTF. The CDR3, as DNA: TGCAGTGCTAGAGATCAATCCAGGTCAGGGGCCAACGTCCTGACTTTC.

This clonotype showed up many times. The V gene is TRBV9, the J gene TRBJ2-3, with unresolved D. The CDR3 length is 17 residues. The V gene lost 0 bases and the J gene lost 0 bases, with 14 bases spanning the gap. Looked up from germline, CDR1 is SGDLS and CDR2 is YYNGEE. The CDR3 loop reads CASSVGGAGPSTDTQYF. The CDR3 DNA reads as TGTGCCAGCAGCGTAGGAGGAGCTGGACCCAGCACAGATACGCAGTATTTT.

This clonotype was recorded many times. This chain connects TRBV6-2 or TRBV6-3 to TRBJ2-7, with a possible D match to TRBD2 (6 bases). The CDR3 is 16 residues long. CDR1 is MNHEY, CDR2 SVGEGT, per germline. Trimming took 4 bases from V and 5 from J, leaving 21 bases between them. Here the CDR3 reads CASSSGVAIIDHEQYF. In DNA form, the CDR3 reads TGTGCCAGCAGTTCGGGGGTGGCGATCATCGACCACGAGCAGTACTTC.

This chain links TRBV7-8 with TRBJ1-1; 8 positions match TRBD1. Germline loops: CDR1 SGHVS, CDR2 FQNEAQ. The CDR3 sequence is 15 residues long. V lost 5 bases to trimming and J lost 1 base; unmatched junction nucleotides: 6. CDR3 region: CASSLYGTGNTEAFF. The CDR3 bases are TGTGCCAGCAGCCTATACGGGACAGGGAACACTGAAGCTTTCTTT.

The table lists this clonotype with many counts. The chain couples TRBV9 to TRBJ2-1; 7 positions match TRBD2. Trimming took 3 bases from V and 1 from J; bases not matched to a gene: 4. The germline V gene has CDR1 SGDLS and CDR2 YYNGEE. This CDR3 is built from 15 residues. The CDR3: CASSETSFSYNEQFF. In DNA, the CDR3 is TGTGCCAGCAGCGAGACTAGCTTTTCCTACAATGAGCAGTTCTTC. Based on the CDR3 plus reference TRBV9 and TRBJ2-1, the full variable domain is DSGVTQTPKHLITATGQRVTLRCSPRSGDLSVYWYQQSLDQGLQFLIQYYNGEERAKGNILERFSAQQFPDLHSELNLSSLELGDSALYFCASSETSFSYNEQFFGPGTRLTVL.

In this sample, this clonotype turned up a few times. The chain carries TRBV30 and TRBJ2-3, with TRBD2 matching 8 bases. In germline, CDR1 is GTSNPN, CDR2 SVGIG (reference sequence). The V and J ends lost 7 bases and 3 bases, in that order; junction bases with no gene match: 9. This CDR3 is 14 amino acids long. CDR3 loop: CASAIAGFTDTQYF. CDR3 DNA sequence: TGTGCCTCGGCGATAGCGGGATTTACAGATACGCAGTATTTT.

The chain carries TRBV6-2 or TRBV6-3 and TRBJ2-1; the match to TRBD2 covers 14 bases. V was pared by 1 base and J by 6 bases, with 2 bases of the junction left unmatched. Germline values: CDR1 MNHEY, CDR2 SVGEGT. This CDR3 is 16 amino acids long. The chain's CDR3 is CASSYFGTSGSNEQFF. In DNA, the CDR3 is TGTGCCAGCAGTTACTTCGGGACTAGCGGGAGCAATGAGCAGTTCTTC.

V and J are TRBV7-2 and TRBJ1-1, with D possibly being TRBD1 (6 bases). Trimming left V 5 bases short and J 6 bases short, with 19 bases between. This CDR3 spans 15 amino acids. The germline V gene has CDR1 SGHTA and CDR2 FQGNSA. CDR3 in amino acids: CASSPSTAPGAEAFF. In nucleotides, the CDR3 is TGTGCCAGCAGCCCATCGACGGCTCCAGGGGCTGAAGCTTTCTTT.

The rearrangement links TRBV18 to TRBJ2-2, with TRBD2 matching 12 bases. CDR1 is KGHSH and CDR2 is LQKENI in the germline V gene. V trimming: 2 bases; J trimming: 4 bases; junction bases outside the gene matches: 5. The CDR3 runs to 17 residues. Here the CDR3 reads CASSPRTSGTVTGELFF. CDR3 sequence (DNA): TGTGCCAGCTCACCAAGGACTAGCGGGACCGTCACCGGGGAGCTGTTTTTT.

The rearrangement uses TRBV30 and TRBJ2-7; 7 bases line up with TRBD1. This CDR3 has 13 amino acids. V shed 3 bases, J shed 2 bases, and the junction held 4 bases outside the gene matches. In germline, CDR1 is GTSNPN, CDR2 SVGIG (reference sequence). The CDR3: CAWRGQGAYEQYF. As DNA, the CDR3 is TGTGCCTGGAGGGGGCAGGGGGCCTACGAGCAGTACTTC.

This clonotype occurred a few times. The chain links TRBV2 to TRBJ2-7, with 10 nucleotides matching TRBD1. There are 17 residues in the CDR3. The trim removed 6 bases at V and 5 bases at J, leaving 16 bases unmatched. CDR1 and CDR2 (germline): SNHLY, FYNNEI. The CDR3 loop is CASSPGQGLARIDEQYF. CDR3 in DNA: TGTGCCAGCAGCCCGGGACAGGGGCTTGCCCGGATAGACGAGCAGTACTTC.